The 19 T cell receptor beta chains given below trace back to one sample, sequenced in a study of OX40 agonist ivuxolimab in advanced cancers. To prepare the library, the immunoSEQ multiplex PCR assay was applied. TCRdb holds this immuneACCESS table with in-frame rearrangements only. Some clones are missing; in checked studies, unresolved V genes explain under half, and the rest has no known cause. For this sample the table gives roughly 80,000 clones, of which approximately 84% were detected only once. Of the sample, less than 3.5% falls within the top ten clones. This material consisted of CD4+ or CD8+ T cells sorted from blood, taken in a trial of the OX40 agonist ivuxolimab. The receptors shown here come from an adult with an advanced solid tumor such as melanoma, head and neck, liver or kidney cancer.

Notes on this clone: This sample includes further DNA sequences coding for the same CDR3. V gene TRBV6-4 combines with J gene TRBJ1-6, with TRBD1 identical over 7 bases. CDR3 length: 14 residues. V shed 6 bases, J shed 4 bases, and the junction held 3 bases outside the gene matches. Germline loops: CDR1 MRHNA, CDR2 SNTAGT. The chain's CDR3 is CASSLQGYNSPLHF. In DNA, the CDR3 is TGTGCCAGCAGCTTACAGGGGTATAATTCACCCCTCCACTTT.

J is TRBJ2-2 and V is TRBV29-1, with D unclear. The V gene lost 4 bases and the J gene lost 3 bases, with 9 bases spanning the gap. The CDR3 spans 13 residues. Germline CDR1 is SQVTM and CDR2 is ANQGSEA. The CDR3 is CSVAQSYTGELFF. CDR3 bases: TGCAGCGTTGCTCAGAGTTACACCGGGGAGCTGTTTTTT.

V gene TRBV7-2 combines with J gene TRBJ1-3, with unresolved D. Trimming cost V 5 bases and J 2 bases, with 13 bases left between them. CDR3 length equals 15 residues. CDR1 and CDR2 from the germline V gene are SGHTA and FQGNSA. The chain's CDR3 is CASSRGRAAGNTIYF. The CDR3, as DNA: TGTGCCAGCAGCCGAGGACGGGCAGCTGGAAACACCATATATTTT.

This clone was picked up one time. The CDR3 DNA is TGTGCCAGCAGACCACAGGGGACGCGTTCCCACACAGATACGCAGTATTTT. Amino acids: CASRPQGTRSHTDTQYF. This chain links TRBV7-2 with TRBJ2-3; TRBD1 agrees at 7 bases. Germline assignment: CDR1 SGHTA and CDR2 FQGNSA. CDR3 length: 17 residues. Losses at the gene ends were 6 bases for V and 2 bases for J; bases not matched to a gene: 14.

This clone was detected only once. CDR3 sequence: CASRGSQGFGTTDTQYF. The CDR3 nucleotides are TGTGCCAGCAGGGGGTCACAGGGGTTCGGGACGACAGATACGCAGTATTTT. The J gene is TRBJ2-3, the V gene TRBV28; 7 positions agree with TRBD1. The CDR3 has 17 residues. Germline V gives CDR1 MDHEN, CDR2 SYDVKM. J was trimmed by 3 bases and V by 6 bases; bases with no gene match: 15.

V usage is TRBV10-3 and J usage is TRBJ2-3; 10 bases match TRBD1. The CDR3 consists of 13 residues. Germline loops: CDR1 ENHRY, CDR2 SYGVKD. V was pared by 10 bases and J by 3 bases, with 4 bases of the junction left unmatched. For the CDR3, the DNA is TGTGCCACCGGGACAGGGGTTACAGATACGCAGTATTTT. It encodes CATGTGVTDTQYF.

CDR3 nucleotides: TGTGCCAGCAGCCTCCTTGGGGATGAAAAACTGTTTTTT. Protein product: CASSLLGDEKLFF. The V call is TRBV11-2, the J call TRBJ1-4; no firm D call. The germline V and J ends were trimmed by 5 bases and 6 bases, with 10 bases remaining between them. This CDR3 has 13 residues. The V gene's germline CDR1 is SGHAT and CDR2 FQNNGV.

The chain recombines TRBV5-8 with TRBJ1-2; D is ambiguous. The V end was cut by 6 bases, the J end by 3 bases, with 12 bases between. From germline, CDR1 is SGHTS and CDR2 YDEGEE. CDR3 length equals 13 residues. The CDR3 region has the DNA TGTGCCAGCACCTCAGTAGGCTACTATGGCTACACCTTC. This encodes CASTSVGYYGYTF.

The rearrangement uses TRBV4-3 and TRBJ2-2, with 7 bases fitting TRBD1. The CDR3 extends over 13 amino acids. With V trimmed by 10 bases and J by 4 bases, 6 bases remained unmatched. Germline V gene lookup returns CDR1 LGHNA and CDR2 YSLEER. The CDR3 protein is CATSTGLTGELFF. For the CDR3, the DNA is TGCGCCACTTCGACAGGGCTCACCGGGGAGCTGTTTTTT.

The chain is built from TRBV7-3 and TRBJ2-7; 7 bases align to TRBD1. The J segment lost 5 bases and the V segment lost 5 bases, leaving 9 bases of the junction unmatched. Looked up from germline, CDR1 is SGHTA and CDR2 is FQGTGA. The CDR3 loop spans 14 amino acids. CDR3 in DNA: TGTGCCAGCAGCCAAGAAGGGGGCAGGGACGAGCAGTACTTC. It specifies CASSQEGGRDEQYF.

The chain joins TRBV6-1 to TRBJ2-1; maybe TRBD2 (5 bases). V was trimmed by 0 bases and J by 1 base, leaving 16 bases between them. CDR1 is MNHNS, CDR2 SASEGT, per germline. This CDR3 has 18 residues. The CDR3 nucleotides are TGTGCCAGCAGTGAAGCGCTTCAGTCGCTAGCTTCCTACAATGAGCAGTTCTTC. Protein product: CASSEALQSLASYNEQFF.

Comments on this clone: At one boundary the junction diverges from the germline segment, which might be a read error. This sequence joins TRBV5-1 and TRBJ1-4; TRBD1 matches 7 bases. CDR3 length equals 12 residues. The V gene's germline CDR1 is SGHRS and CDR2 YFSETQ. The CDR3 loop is CASSLLTGDRHF. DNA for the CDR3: TGCGCCAGCAGCTTGTTAACCGGGGACAGACATTTT.

Here the CDR3 DNA reads TGTGCCATCAGTGAGTCACGGGGCGTAGCGGATGGCTACACCTTC. This codes for CAISESRGVADGYTF. J is TRBJ1-2 and V is TRBV10-3, with D possibly TRBD1 on 5 matching bases. V dropped 0 bases and J dropped 6 bases, with 14 bases sitting between them. Germline assignment: CDR1 ENHRY and CDR2 SYGVKD. The CDR3 is 15 residues long.

The CDR3, as DNA: TGTGCCAGTTGTGAGGGGGGGTATGGAAACACCATATATTTT. It is translated as CASCEGGYGNTIYF. V is TRBV28 and J is TRBJ1-3, with D perhaps TRBD1 (6 bases). V was cut by 9 bases and J by 3 bases, with 15 bases left in between. CDR3 length: 14 amino acids. Germline V gene lookup returns CDR1 MDHEN and CDR2 SYDVKM.

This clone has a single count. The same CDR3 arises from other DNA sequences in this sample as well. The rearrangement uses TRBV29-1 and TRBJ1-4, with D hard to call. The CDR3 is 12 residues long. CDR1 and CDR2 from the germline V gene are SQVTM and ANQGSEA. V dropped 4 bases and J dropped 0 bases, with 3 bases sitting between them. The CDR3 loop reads CSVGATNEKLFF. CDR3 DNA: TGCAGCGTTGGTGCAACTAATGAAAAACTGTTTTTT.

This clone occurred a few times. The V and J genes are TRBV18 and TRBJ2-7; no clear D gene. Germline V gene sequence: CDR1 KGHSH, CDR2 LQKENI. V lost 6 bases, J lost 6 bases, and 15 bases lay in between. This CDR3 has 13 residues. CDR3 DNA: TGTGCCAGCTCCCGTAGCTCCGAAACCGAGCAGTACGTC. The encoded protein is CASSRSSETEQYV.

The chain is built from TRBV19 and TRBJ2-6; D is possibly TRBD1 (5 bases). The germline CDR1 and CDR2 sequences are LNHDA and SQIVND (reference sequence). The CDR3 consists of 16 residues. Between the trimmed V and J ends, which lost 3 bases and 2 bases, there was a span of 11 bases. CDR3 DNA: TGTGCCAGTAGTATTTCAGGGTACCCTGGGGCCAACGTCCTGACTTTC. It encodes CASSISGYPGANVLTF.

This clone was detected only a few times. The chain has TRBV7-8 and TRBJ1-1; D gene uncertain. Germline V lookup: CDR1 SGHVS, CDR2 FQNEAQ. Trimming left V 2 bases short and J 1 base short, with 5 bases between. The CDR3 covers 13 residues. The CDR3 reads CASSLFGNTEAFF. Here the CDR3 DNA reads TGTGCCAGCAGCTTATTCGGGAACACTGAAGCTTTCTTT. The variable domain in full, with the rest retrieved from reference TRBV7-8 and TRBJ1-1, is GAGVSQSPRYKVAKRGQDVALRCDPISGHVSLFWYQQALGQGPEFLTYFQNEAQLDKSGLPSDRFFAERPEGSVSTLKIQRTQQEDSAVYLCASSLFGNTEAFFGQGTRLTVV.

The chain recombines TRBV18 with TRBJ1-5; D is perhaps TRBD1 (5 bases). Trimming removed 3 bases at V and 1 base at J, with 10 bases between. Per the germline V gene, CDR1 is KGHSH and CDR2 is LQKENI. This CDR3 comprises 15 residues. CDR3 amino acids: CASSPDSKSNQPQHF. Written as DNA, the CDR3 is TGTGCCAGCTCACCCGACAGTAAAAGCAATCAGCCCCAGCATTTT.